This paragraph reports one T cell receptor (beta chain). The same CDR3 also results from other DNA sequences found in this sample. This specimen comes from a study of cytomegalovirus exposure and HLA in healthy donors. This CDR3 region has 15 residues. Germline values: CDR1 LGHNA, CDR2 YSLEER. J lost 3 bases, V lost 3 bases, and 1 base had no gene match. Assay: immunoSEQ multiplex PCR; the TCRdb copy retains only in-frame clones and omits some. Of about 56,000 clones listed, 93% are singletons. Specimen: PBMCs. The TCR comes from a woman younger than 35 in good health and CMV-seropositive. This chain joins TRBV4-3 and TRBJ1-5, with 11 nucleotides matching TRBD1. CDR3 sequence: CASSQDRGPNQPQHF. The CDR3 DNA follows: TGCGCCAGCAGCCAGGACAGGGGGCCCAATCAGCCCCAGCATTTT.